The entry that follows covers one T cell receptor (beta chain) sequence. The antigen is unknown. Other nucleotide sequences from this sample produce the same CDR3. In the authors' workflow: Owing to the provision of junction-only sequences devoid of quality scores by immunoSEQ, filtering differed. Measured with immunoSEQ multiplex PCR; TCRdb has only the in-frame clones, and not every one. That table gives V, J and clone size, and the DNA gave D and trimming. The table lists roughly 700,000 clones, 80% to 95% of them singletons, with about 34% in the top ten. The data were taken from a study of shared clonotypes between healthy human individuals. The study's findings and limits: In this cohort, only blood was sampled, and tissue repertoires likely differ. In having few donors, the study represented limited genetic and exposure-history diversity. Against clonotypes common to all four donors, non-shared ones had lower generation probabilities.

Germline CDR1 SGDLS, CDR2 YYNGEE. Trimming left V 2 bases short and J 4 bases short, with 7 bases between. There are 13 residues in the CDR3. V is TRBV9 and J is TRBJ2-4; D gene uncertain. The sequencing input was memory CD8+ T cells from PBMCs. Subset in this sample: CD45RO+ cells pooled with CCR7-negative TemRA cells. This receptor was identified in a man between 18 and 29 years old in good health. Some clones in this sample may be carry-over from other donors' samples. The CDR3, as DNA: TGTGCCAGCAGCGTGGGCGGAAAAAACATTCAGTACTTC. It codes for CASSVGGKNIQYF.